This passage covers 18 T cell receptor beta chains from one sample sequenced in a study of cytomegalovirus exposure and HLA in healthy donors. Primers included in the PCR were 60 Vbeta and 13 Jbeta primers. Some clones are missing from TCRdb's copy, which holds only in-frame ones; the method was immunoSEQ multiplex PCR. The sample includes about 190,000 clones, roughly 80% of them seen just once. The sample was PBMCs. The receptors originated from a woman in her 30s in good health and CMV-seropositive.

V gene TRBV6-1 combines with J gene TRBJ1-2; no clear D. The CDR3 has 14 residues. V shed 5 bases and J shed 0 bases, with 10 bases lying between them. Germline CDR1 and CDR2: MNHNS and SASEGT. The CDR3 region is CASSTGRTNYGYTF. CDR3 DNA: TGTGCCAGCAGTACCGGGAGAACTAACTATGGCTACACCTTC.

The CDR3 is CASRSVQVPDTYEQYF. CDR3 bases: TGCGCCAGCAGATCGGTACAGGTCCCTGACACCTACGAGCAGTACTTC. This chain connects TRBV5-1 to TRBJ2-7; D may be TRBD1 (5 bases). V gave up 5 bases and J gave up 2 bases, with 20 bases separating them. Germline V CDR1 and CDR2: SGHRS, YFSETQ. The CDR3 extends over 16 amino acids.

The rearrangement joins TRBV2 to TRBJ2-2; TRBD2 matches 11 bases. Germline lookup yields CDR1 SNHLY and CDR2 FYNNEI. Trimming removed 3 bases from V and 5 bases from J; junction bases left unmatched: 5. CDR3 length: 16 residues. CDR3 sequence (DNA): TGTGCCAGCAGTGAGGGTAGCGGGAGGGTAACCGGGGAGCTGTTTTTT. It yields the protein CASSEGSGRVTGELFF.

In its sample, this clone was seen a few times. This chain connects TRBV6-6 to TRBJ1-3, with D possibly TRBD1 on 5 matching bases. The CDR3 loop spans 14 amino acids. V lost 2 bases and J lost 4, with 9 bases in between. Germline V gene data show CDR1 as MNHNY and CDR2 as SVGAGI (reference sequence). CDR3 nucleotide sequence: TGTGCCAGCAGTTACGACAGTTCAGGAAACACCATATATTTT. Its protein product is CASSYDSSGNTIYF.

This clone was recorded only once. The genes are TRBV28 and TRBJ1-5; D unresolved. Germline CDR1 and CDR2: MDHEN and SYDVKM. This CDR3 contains 12 residues. Trimming removed 5 bases from V and 7 bases from J, with 9 bases in between. CDR3: CASSLGWQPQHF. CDR3 coding DNA: TGTGCCAGCAGTCTCGGGTGGCAGCCCCAGCATTTT.

The rearrangement links TRBV4-2 to TRBJ2-6, with D tentatively TRBD2 (7 bases). The V end was cut by 0 bases, the J end by 2 bases, with 14 bases between. CDR3 length equals 18 residues. Per germline, CDR1 LGHNA and CDR2 YNFKEQ. This CDR3 is CASSQESGGAAGANVLTF. The CDR3 nucleotides read TGTGCCAGCAGCCAAGAGTCGGGGGGCGCCGCTGGGGCCAACGTCCTGACTTTC.

The chain combines TRBV28 with TRBJ1-2; TRBD1 agrees at 7 bases. The CDR3 runs 14 residues. V shed 7 bases, J shed 3 bases, and the junction held 8 bases outside the gene matches. Looked up from germline, CDR1 is MDHEN and CDR2 is SYDVKM. CDR3 loop: CASIHRGGDYGYTF. Written as DNA, the CDR3 is TGTGCCAGCATTCACCGAGGGGGCGACTATGGCTACACCTTC.

V usage is TRBV6-1 and J usage is TRBJ2-3; 11 bases map to TRBD2. The CDR3 runs 16 residues. Trimming cost V 2 bases and J 3 bases; bases outside gene matches: 4. CDR1 and CDR2 (germline): MNHNS, SASEGT. This CDR3 is CASSETSGSSTDTQYF. CDR3 nucleotides: TGTGCCAGCAGTGAAACTAGCGGGAGTAGTACAGATACGCAGTATTTT.

The V gene is TRBV19, the J gene TRBJ2-1, with D possibly matching TRBD2 (5 bases). This CDR3 is built from 14 residues. Germline CDR1 and CDR2: LNHDA and SQIVND (reference sequence). Trimming left V 7 bases short and J 0 bases short, with 10 bases between. CDR3 residues: CASNSGISYNEQFF. The CDR3, as DNA: TGTGCCAGTAATTCCGGGATCTCCTACAATGAGCAGTTCTTC.

This clone was observed a handful of times. The J gene is TRBJ2-7, the V gene TRBV9; possibly TRBD2 for D (6 bases). Germline V gene lookup returns CDR1 SGDLS and CDR2 YYNGEE. The CDR3 covers 14 residues. V lost 0 bases and J 4 bases, leaving 11 bases between the germline ends. DNA for the CDR3: TGTGCCAGCAGCGTAGAGGAGGGTAGGTACGAGCAGTACTTC. Residues: CASSVEEGRYEQYF.

The gene calls are TRBV7-6 and TRBJ2-5; 8 bases align to TRBD1. TRBJ2-7 explains the end of the DNA better; the J call may be wrong. The CDR3 has 15 residues. CDR1 is SGHVS, CDR2 FNYEAQ, per germline. The CDR3 loop reads CASSLGTGGSHEQYF. The CDR3 DNA sequence: TGTGCCAGCAGCTTAGGAACAGGGGGAAGTCACGAGCAGTACTTC.

The chain is built from TRBV5-1 and TRBJ2-1; D ambiguous. V lost 0 bases, J lost 0 bases, and 10 bases lay in between. Germline V gene data show CDR1 as SGHRS and CDR2 as YFSETQ. The CDR3 extends over 16 amino acids. CDR3 nucleotides: TGCGCCAGCAGCTTGGTCCAGTCTCACTCCTACAATGAGCAGTTCTTC. This gives the protein CASSLVQSHSYNEQFF.

The rearrangement uses TRBV2 and TRBJ1-5, with 8 bases matching TRBD1. The V and J ends lost 6 bases and 1 base, in that order; junction bases with no gene match: 14. The CDR3 is made up of 18 amino acids. Germline V lookup: CDR1 SNHLY, CDR2 FYNNEI. The CDR3 coding sequence is TGTGCCAGCAGCCTCCCGGACAGGGAAGTAAGGAGCAATCAGCCCCAGCATTTT. The encoded protein is CASSLPDREVRSNQPQHF.

The J gene is TRBJ2-7, the V gene TRBV11-2, with 7 bases fitting TRBD1. Per the germline V gene, CDR1 is SGHAT and CDR2 is FQNNGV. V was clipped by 5 bases and J by 6 bases; unmatched bases: 7. This CDR3 contains 13 residues. The CDR3 loop reads CASSRDREREQYF. The DNA for the CDR3 is TGTGCCAGCAGCCGCGACAGGGAACGCGAGCAGTACTTC.

This chain connects TRBV27 to TRBJ2-3; weak D call: TRBD1 (6 bases). This CDR3 spans 15 amino acids. V gave up 6 bases and J gave up 0 bases, with 13 bases separating them. From germline, CDR1 is MNHEY and CDR2 SMNVEV (reference sequence). In nucleotides, the CDR3 is TGTGCCAGCAGAGCTCGGGACACAAGCACAGATACGCAGTATTTT. Protein: CASRARDTSTDTQYF.

The chain combines TRBV19 with TRBJ2-7; 10 bases agree with TRBD1. V shed 3 bases and J 3 bases; nucleotides not matched to a gene: 5. Per germline, CDR1 LNHDA and CDR2 SQIVND (reference sequence). This CDR3 is built from 15 residues. The CDR3 bases are TGTGCCAGTAGTATCACGGGACAGGGGAGCTACGAGCAGTACTTC. It codes for CASSITGQGSYEQYF. Full variable domain (rest looked up from reference TRBV19 and TRBJ2-7): DGGITQSPKYLFRKEGQNVTLSCEQNLNHDAMYWYRQDPGQGLRLIYYSQIVNDFQKGDIAEGYSVSREKKESFPLTVTSAQKNPTAFYLCASSITGQGSYEQYFGPGTRLTVT.

The V gene is TRBV29-1, the J gene TRBJ1-2; D might be TRBD1 (5 bases). The ends were cut back, 0 bases at V and 0 bases at J, with 11 bases in the middle. The germline V gene has CDR1 SQVTM and CDR2 ANQGSEA. The CDR3 loop spans 15 amino acids. CDR3 sequence: CSVEDRGQANYGYTF. DNA for the CDR3: TGCAGCGTTGAAGATAGAGGACAAGCTAACTATGGCTACACCTTC.

The rearrangement links TRBV28 to TRBJ2-2; maybe TRBD1 (6 bases). This CDR3 is 17 amino acids long. Germline V gene sequence: CDR1 MDHEN, CDR2 SYDVKM. V shed 4 bases and J shed 2 bases, with 17 bases lying between them. For the CDR3, the DNA is TGTGCCAGCAGTTCAAATTACCGGGACACCAACACCGGGGAGCTGTTTTTT. This gives the protein CASSSNYRDTNTGELFF.